Following are 28 T cell receptor beta chains from one sample sequenced in a study of post-analysis software for immune sequencing data (dated by TCRdb to the mid-2010s). Receptors were amplified or captured by PCR. Instrument on record: Illumina HiSeq 2500. Unique molecular identifiers were incorporated into TCR beta cDNA libraries to reduce PCR and sequencing biases. Using fastp trimming at Q25 and MiXCR clonotype assembly, TCRdb reanalyzed the public sequencing data and kept in-frame beta chains. A single entry per CDR3 protein holds the most common genes and DNA from its merged rows. The sample yields a few hundred thousand distinct CDR3 sequences; over 35% were counted once. The ten top clones hold about an eighth of the sample. What the work shows at the level of the full study, not this receptor alone: About five TRBV segments, including TRBV5-6, TRBV5-1 and TRBV20-1, were significantly more frequent in patients than controls.

No antigen has been assigned to these receptors. Sequences were obtained from blood. Every receptor here comes from a girl aged 10 to 17 with multiple sclerosis.

This rearrangement joins TRBV9 to TRBJ1-1, with a weak D call TRBD1 (6 bases). In germline, CDR1 is SGDLS, CDR2 YYNGEE. The CDR3 covers 16 residues. With 3 bases removed from V and 0 bases from J, the gap between germline ends came to 15 bases. This CDR3 reads CASSDARTEMNTEAFF. In DNA form, the CDR3 reads TGTGCCAGCAGCGACGCAAGGACAGAGATGAACACTGAAGCTTTCTTT.

A remark on this clonotype: The junction differs from germline at one of its ends, possibly a read error. The V call is TRBV15, the J call TRBJ1-6; no definite D call. Germline assignment: CDR1 LNHNV and CDR2 YYDKDF (reference sequence). The CDR3 spans 17 residues. CDR3: CATRSGTATRENSPLHF. DNA of the CDR3: TGTGCCACCAGATCGGGAACGGCCACCCGGGAAAATTCGCCCCTCCACTTT.

This sequence joins TRBV4-2 and TRBJ2-1; TRBD2 matches 13 bases. Trimming took 5 bases from V and 5 from J; bases not matched to a gene: 3. CDR1 is LGHNA and CDR2 is YNFKEQ in the germline V gene. The CDR3 loop spans 15 amino acids. The chain's CDR3 is CASSKLAGGNNEQFF. CDR3 coding DNA: TGTGCCAGCAGCAAACTAGCGGGAGGGAACAATGAGCAGTTCTTC.

The gene calls are TRBV4-1 and TRBJ2-7, with 9 positions matching TRBD2. V shed 1 base, J shed 0 bases, and the junction held 7 bases outside the gene matches. The CDR3 loop spans 17 amino acids. Germline V CDR1 and CDR2: MGHRA, YSYEKL. This chain's CDR3 is CASSQAGAGLASYEQYF. The CDR3 bases are TGCGCCAGCAGCCAAGCCGGGGCGGGACTAGCCTCCTACGAGCAGTACTTC.

This clonotype showed up many times. V is TRBV4-1 and J is TRBJ1-6; unclear D gene. The CDR3 length is 14 residues. The V end lost 2 bases, the J end lost 9 bases, and 11 bases lay between the germline ends. Germline loops: CDR1 MGHRA, CDR2 YSYEKL. The CDR3 DNA is TGCGCCAGCAGCCAACAGGCTATGGGTTCACCCCTCCACTTT. Residues: CASSQQAMGSPLHF.

The table lists this clonotype with a few counts. The chain is built from TRBV7-2 and TRBJ2-3; 7 bases agree with TRBD2. In germline, CDR1 is SGHTA, CDR2 FQGNSA. The CDR3 is 16 amino acids. Unmatched junction bases numbered 6, after V lost 3 bases and J lost 0 bases. This chain's CDR3 is CASSFGSGPSTDTQYF. DNA for the CDR3: TGTGCCAGCAGCTTTGGTAGCGGGCCCAGCACAGATACGCAGTATTTT.

The chain uses TRBV20-1 and TRBJ2-3, with TRBD2 identical over 7 bases. V trimming: 4 bases; J trimming: 4 bases; junction bases outside the gene matches: 8. The CDR3 totals 14 residues. CDR1 is DFQATT, CDR2 SNEGSKA, per germline (reference sequence). The CDR3 bases are TGCAGTGCTAAAGAGGGAGGGCCGGCAGATACGCAGTATTTT. This gives the protein CSAKEGGPADTQYF.

The chain uses TRBV7-2 and TRBJ2-3; a weak D match, TRBD2 (5 bases). The CDR3 contains 17 residues. V lost 2 bases and J lost 0, with 15 bases in between. Germline values: CDR1 SGHTA, CDR2 FQGNSA. The CDR3 spells CASSLLVASFSTDTQYF. CDR3 DNA: TGTGCCAGCAGCTTATTGGTAGCGTCTTTTAGCACAGATACGCAGTATTTT.

This clonotype was counted a few times. V is TRBV10-3 and J is TRBJ1-2; a weak D match, TRBD1 (6 bases). CDR3 length equals 15 residues. Trimming pared 6 bases from V and 1 base from J, leaving 15 bases between. Germline lookup yields CDR1 ENHRY and CDR2 SYGVKD. This CDR3 is CAISATGGLNYGYTF. The CDR3 nucleotides are TGTGCCATCAGCGCGACAGGAGGGCTTAACTATGGCTACACCTTC.

V gene TRBV7-2 combines with J gene TRBJ1-2; weak D call: TRBD1 (5 bases). V lost 3 bases and J 4 bases, leaving 12 bases between the germline ends. Germline assignment: CDR1 SGHTA and CDR2 FQGNSA. This CDR3 contains 14 residues. The CDR3 is CASSFAEGFYGYTF. CDR3 in DNA: TGTGCCAGCAGCTTCGCAGAGGGGTTCTATGGCTACACCTTC.

This clonotype has only a few counts. The DNA of the CDR3 is TGCAGTGCTAGAGCCGCTAGCGGAGACTCCTACAATGAGCAGTTCTTC. Protein sequence: CSARAASGDSYNEQFF. This chain connects TRBV20-1 to TRBJ2-1, with 7 bases fitting TRBD2. The CDR3 length is 16 residues. Germline CDR1 is DFQATT and CDR2 is SNEGSKA (reference sequence). With V trimmed by 1 base and J by 0 bases, 6 bases remained unmatched.

The V and J genes are TRBV7-3 and TRBJ2-2; weak D call: TRBD2 (6 bases). CDR1 and CDR2 from the germline V gene are SGHTA and FQGTGA. V was cut by 4 bases and J by 8 bases, with 14 bases left in between. This CDR3 has 14 amino acids. The CDR3 protein is CASSSSLATGELFF. DNA of the CDR3: TGTGCCAGCAGCTCATCTCTAGCGACTGGGGAGCTGTTTTTT.

This chain joins TRBV6-5 and TRBJ2-1; 10 positions match TRBD2. Germline CDR1 reads MNHEY; CDR2 reads SVGAGI. The J segment lost 8 bases and the V segment lost 7 bases, leaving 11 bases of the junction unmatched. The CDR3 runs 15 residues. The chain's CDR3 is CASTVASGSIYEQFF. DNA of the CDR3: TGTGCCAGCACCGTAGCTAGCGGGAGTATATATGAGCAGTTCTTC.

J is TRBJ2-3 and V is TRBV7-2; D call uncertain. The J call may not be correct, given that the DNA end is closer to TRBJ1-5. The CDR3 is made up of 14 amino acids. Germline V gene sequence: CDR1 SGHTA, CDR2 FQGNSA. The CDR3 nucleotides are TGTGCCAGCAGCTCCTGGAGTAGCACAGATACGCAGCATTTT. It encodes CASSSWSSTDTQHF.

This chain joins TRBV7-9 and TRBJ2-7, with D uncertain. Germline CDR1 reads SEHNR; CDR2 reads FQNEAQ (reference sequence). CDR3 length equals 12 residues. V was trimmed by 2 bases and J by 7 bases, leaving 9 bases between them. Written as DNA, the CDR3 is TGTGCCAGCAGCTTACATCCTCGGGAGCAGTACTTC. It translates to CASSLHPREQYF.

The rearrangement links TRBV7-2 to TRBJ1-5; 7 positions match TRBD1. V lost 1 base, J lost 4 bases, and 4 bases stayed unmatched. Germline V gene lookup returns CDR1 SGHTA and CDR2 FQGNSA. This CDR3 comprises 15 residues. CDR3 sequence (DNA): TGTGCCAGCAGCTTAGACAGGGGACTAAATCAGCCCCAGCATTTT. Its protein product is CASSLDRGLNQPQHF. The full variable domain, rest sourced from reference TRBV7-2 and TRBJ1-5, is GAGVSQSPSNKVTEKGKDVELRCDPISGHTALYWYRQSLGQGLEFLIYFQGNSAPDKSGLPSDRFSAERTGGSVSTLTIQRTQQEDSAVYLCASSLDRGLNQPQHFGDGTRLSIL.

CDR3 bases: TGTGCCAGCAGTTATAACAGGGATTCCTACGAGCAGTACTTC. Encoded protein: CASSYNRDSYEQYF. The chain joins TRBV5-6 to TRBJ2-7, with D maybe TRBD1 (6 bases). Germline V lookup: CDR1 SGHDT, CDR2 YYEEEE. The CDR3 runs to 14 residues. V dropped 5 bases and J dropped 1 base, with 13 bases sitting between them.

The V call is TRBV7-9, the J call TRBJ1-2; D remains unclear. The CDR3 covers 12 residues. The germline V gene encodes CDR1 SEHNR and CDR2 FQNEAQ (reference sequence). V was shortened by 7 bases and J by 4 bases, with 10 bases between the two germline ends. The CDR3 DNA follows: TGTGCCAGCACTCGAAACCGCTATGGCTACACCTTC. Protein product: CASTRNRYGYTF.

The chain carries TRBV7-2 and TRBJ2-1; 7 bases line up with TRBD2. Trimming took 3 bases from V and 8 from J; bases not matched to a gene: 10. This CDR3 comprises 15 residues. The germline CDR1 and CDR2 sequences are SGHTA and FQGNSA. CDR3 in amino acids: CASSFTAGAVYEQFF. As DNA, the CDR3 is TGTGCCAGCAGCTTTACGGCGGGAGCGGTCTATGAGCAGTTCTTC. The variable domain in full, with the rest retrieved from reference TRBV7-2 and TRBJ2-1, is GAGVSQSPSNKVTEKGKDVELRCDPISGHTALYWYRQSLGQGLEFLIYFQGNSAPDKSGLPSDRFSAERTGGSVSTLTIQRTQQEDSAVYLCASSFTAGAVYEQFFGPGTRLTVL.

Only one count was recorded for this clonotype. The rearrangement uses TRBV5-5 and TRBJ1-4, with D perhaps matching TRBD1 (5 bases). V shed 4 bases and J shed 2 bases, with 12 bases lying between them. The germline CDR1 and CDR2 sequences are SGHKS and YYEKEE (reference sequence). CDR3 length: 15 residues. The chain's CDR3 is CASSHRRGTNEKLFF. The CDR3 nucleotides are TGTGCCAGCAGCCACCGCCGGGGCACTAATGAAAAACTGTTTTTT.

The chain has TRBV20-1 and TRBJ1-1; D ambiguous. This CDR3 has 12 amino acids. Trimming cost V 2 bases and J 3 bases, with 7 bases left between them. Germline CDR1 and CDR2: DFQATT and SNEGSKA (reference sequence). CDR3: CSARRQYTEAFF. The CDR3 DNA reads as TGCAGTGCTAGACGCCAGTACACTGAAGCTTTCTTT.

This clonotype was seen more than once but under ten times. This chain connects TRBV7-3 to TRBJ2-3; D could derive from TRBD1 or TRBD2 (5 bases each). Germline CDR1 and CDR2: SGHTA and FQGTGA. Deletions cut 3 bases from V and 3 bases from J, with 10 bases between. This CDR3 spans 14 amino acids. The CDR3 sequence is CASSFLGETDTQYF. CDR3 in DNA: TGTGCCAGCAGCTTTTTGGGGGAGACAGATACGCAGTATTTT. Variable domain in full (rest from reference TRBV7-3 and TRBJ2-3): GAGVSQTPSNKVTEKGKYVELRCDPISGHTALYWYRQSLGQGPEFLIYFQGTGAADDSGLPNDRFFAVRPEGSVSTLKIQRTERGDSAVYLCASSFLGETDTQYFGPGTRLTVL.

The sample holds one count of this clonotype. This sequence joins TRBV20-1 and TRBJ1-1; 8 positions agree with TRBD1. J was trimmed by 2 bases and V by 6 bases; bases with no gene match: 8. Germline lookup yields CDR1 DFQATT and CDR2 SNEGSKA (reference sequence). The CDR3 runs to 14 residues. The CDR3 protein is CSAIQGAQNTEAFF. In DNA form, the CDR3 reads TGCAGTGCAATCCAGGGGGCCCAAAACACTGAAGCTTTCTTT.

This chain links TRBV15 with TRBJ1-1; 7 bases agree with TRBD1. The CDR3 runs to 15 residues. The V and J ends lost 3 bases and 4 bases, in that order; junction bases with no gene match: 8. In germline, CDR1 is LNHNV, CDR2 YYDKDF (reference sequence). The CDR3 nucleotides are TGTGCCACCAGCAGGCTACAACAGGGGACCACTGAAGCTTTCTTT. Translating it yields CATSRLQQGTTEAFF.

This chain connects TRBV12-3 or TRBV12-4 to TRBJ1-1; D might be TRBD1 (5 bases). CDR3 size: 16 residues. Trimming stripped 5 bases from V and 5 bases from J, with 21 bases between. The DNA for the CDR3 is TGTGCCAGCAGTCCGGGACTCGATAGAGAGGTTACTGAAGCTTTCTTT. Translated: CASSPGLDREVTEAFF.

The chain uses TRBV28 and TRBJ1-1, with 7 bases that match TRBD1. The V and J ends lost 6 bases and 7 bases, in that order; junction bases with no gene match: 11. Germline V gene sequence: CDR1 MDHEN, CDR2 SYDVKM. CDR3 length: 14 amino acids. The DNA of the CDR3 is TGTGCCAGCAGACGCGACAGGGAGATCGGTGAAGCTTTCTTT. As protein: CASRRDREIGEAFF.

The chain joins TRBV12-3 or TRBV12-4 to TRBJ1-2, with D hard to call. This CDR3 is 13 amino acids long. The V end lost 8 bases, the J end lost 0 bases, and 10 bases lay between the germline ends. CDR3 sequence reads: CASGKGTNYGYTF. As DNA, the CDR3 is TGTGCCAGCGGCAAAGGAACTAACTATGGCTACACCTTC.

DNA for the CDR3: TGTGCCAGCAGTTACTCCGTACGGGAGGTGGATACGCAGTATTTT. Translation: CASSYSVREVDTQYF. The V and J genes are TRBV6-5 and TRBJ2-3; TRBD2 matches at 7 bases. The CDR3 length is 15 residues. The ends lost 0 bases at V and 6 bases at J; junction bases unmatched: 6. From germline, CDR1 is MNHEY and CDR2 SVGAGI.